This T cell receptor beta chain originates from a study of cytomegalovirus exposure and HLA in healthy donors. Trimming took 3 bases from V and 2 from J, leaving 16 bases between them. The germline V gene encodes CDR1 MDHEN and CDR2 SYDVKM. This CDR3 region has 17 residues. The study ran its PCR with 60 Vbeta and 13 Jbeta primers. Profiled with immunoSEQ multiplex PCR; TCRdb holds only in-frame clones, not every one. The table lists fewer than 110,000 clones, 75% to 90% of them singletons. When sampled, the donors appeared nominally healthy, though they likely had unrecorded immune exposures. Sequenced input: PBMCs. The clonotype was recovered from a man aged 25-40 years in good health and CMV-seronegative. The V gene is TRBV28, the J gene TRBJ2-2; the D gene is possibly TRBD1 (5 bases). CDR3 in amino acids: CASSFLLTQGNTGELFF. The CDR3 bases are TGTGCCAGCAGTTTTCTCCTCACGCAGGGAAACACCGGGGAGCTGTTTTTT.